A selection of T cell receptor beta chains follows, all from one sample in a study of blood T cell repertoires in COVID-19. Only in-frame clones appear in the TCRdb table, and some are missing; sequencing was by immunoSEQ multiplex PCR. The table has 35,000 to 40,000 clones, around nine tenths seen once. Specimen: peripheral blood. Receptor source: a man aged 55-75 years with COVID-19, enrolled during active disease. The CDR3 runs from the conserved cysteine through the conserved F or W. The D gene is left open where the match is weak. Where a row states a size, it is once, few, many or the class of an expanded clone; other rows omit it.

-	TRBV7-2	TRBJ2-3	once	TGTGCCAGCAGCTCACCGGACAGATTGAGCACAGATACGCAGTATTTT	CASSSPDRLSTDTQYF
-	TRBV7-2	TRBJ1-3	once	TGTGCCAGCAGCTTAGATAGGGGATCTGGAAACACCATATATTTT	CASSLDRGSGNTIYF
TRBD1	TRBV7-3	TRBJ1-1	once	TGTGCCAGCCGACAGGGGATGAACACTGAAGCTTTCTTT	CASRQGMNTEAFF
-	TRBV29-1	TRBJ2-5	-	TGCAGCGTTGCGGAAAACGGGGGAGAGACCCAGTACTTC	CSVAENGGETQYF
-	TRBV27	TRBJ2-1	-	TGTGCCAGCAGTTTAGGCGATCGGGTCCCCTACAATGAGCAGTTCTTC	CASSLGDRVPYNEQFF
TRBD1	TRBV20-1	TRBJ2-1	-	TGCAGTGCTAGTGGACAGGGGGTTAACAATGAGCAGTTCTTC	CSASGQGVNNEQFF
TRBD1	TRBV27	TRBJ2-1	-	TGTGCCAGCAGGACAGGGGGCGCCTACAATGAGCAGTTCTTC	CASRTGGAYNEQFF
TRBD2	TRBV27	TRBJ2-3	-	TGTGCCAGCAGTTTGTCCGGACTAGCGGGAGCAGATACGCAGTATTTT	CASSLSGLAGADTQYF
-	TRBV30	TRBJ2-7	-	TGTGCCTGGAGTGGAGAGGCCGCTAACCCCTACGAGCAGTACTTC	CAWSGEAANPYEQYF
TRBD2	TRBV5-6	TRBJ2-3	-	TGTGCCAGCAGCTTGAGGTTCGCCGGGAGGAGGACAGATACGCAGTATTTT	CASSLRFAGRRTDTQYF
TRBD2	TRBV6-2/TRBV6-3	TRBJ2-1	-	TGTGCCAGCAGTCCCCTAGCGGGGGCCTCCTACAATGAGCAGTTCTTC	CASSPLAGASYNEQFF
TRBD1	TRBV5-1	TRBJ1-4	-	TGCGCCAGCAGCCGACAGGGGACAGATGAAAAACTGTTTTTT	CASSRQGTDEKLFF
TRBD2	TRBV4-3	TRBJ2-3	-	TGCGCCAGCAGCCAAGATTGGACTAGCGCTAGCACAGATACGCAGTATTTT	CASSQDWTSASTDTQYF
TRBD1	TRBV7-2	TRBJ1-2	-	TGTGCCAGCAGCTTAGCGGGACAGGCGAACTATGGCTACACCTTC	CASSLAGQANYGYTF
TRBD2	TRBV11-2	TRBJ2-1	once	TGTGCCAGCAGCCCCGGCGGGAGCGTTTACAATGAGCAGTTCTTC	CASSPGGSVYNEQFF
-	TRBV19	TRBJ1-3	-	TGTGCCAGTAGTACTGACACCGACTCTGGAAACACCATATATTTT	CASSTDTDSGNTIYF
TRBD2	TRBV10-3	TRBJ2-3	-	TGTGCCATCAGTGACCCCCTGACTAGCGGGAGCACAGATACGCAGTATTTT	CAISDPLTSGSTDTQYF
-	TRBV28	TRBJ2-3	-	TGTGCCAGCAGCCGGAGAGAAGGTGGCACAGATACGCAGTATTTT	CASSRREGGTDTQYF
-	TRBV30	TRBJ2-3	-	TGTGCCTGGAGTGCCCTAGCCTCAGATACGCAGTATTTT	CAWSALASDTQYF
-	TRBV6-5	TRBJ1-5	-	TGTGCCAGCAGGGGGCCGGGCCACAATCAGCCCCAGCATTTT	CASRGPGHNQPQHF
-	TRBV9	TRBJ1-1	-	TGTGCCAGCACCCGTGGGGGCACGGACACTGAAGCTTTCTTT	CASTRGGTDTEAFF
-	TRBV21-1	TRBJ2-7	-	TGTGCCAGCATCACTAGCGGCAACGGGGCCTACGAGCAGTACTTC	CASITSGNGAYEQYF
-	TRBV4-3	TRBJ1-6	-	TGCGCCAGCAGCCTGTCCCAAAATTCACCCCTCCACTTT	CASSLSQNSPLHF
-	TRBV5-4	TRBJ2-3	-	TGTGCCAGCAGGACCAGCGCGATAAGCACAGATACGCAGTATTTT	CASRTSAISTDTQYF
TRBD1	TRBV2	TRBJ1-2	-	TGTGCCAGCAGTCCCATGCGAGGGACAGCTAACTATGGCTACACCTTC	CASSPMRGTANYGYTF
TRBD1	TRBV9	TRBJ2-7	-	TGTGCCAGCAGCGTGGGACAGGGGATCTCCTACGAGCAGTACTTC	CASSVGQGISYEQYF
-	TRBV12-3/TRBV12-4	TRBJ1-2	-	TGTGCCAGCAGTCAACAAGTCTATGGCTACACCTTC	CASSQQVYGYTF
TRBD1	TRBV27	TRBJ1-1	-	TGTGCCAGCAGTTCCATGACCGGGACAGGGGAGAGGACTGAAGCTTTCTTT	CASSSMTGTGERTEAFF
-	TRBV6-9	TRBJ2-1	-	TGTGCCAGCAGTTACCTTAACAGGGCCAATGAGCAGTTCTTC	CASSYLNRANEQFF
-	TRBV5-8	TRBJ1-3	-	TGTGCCAGCAGAATTCGACAGGACAGCTCTGGAAACACCATATATTTT	CASRIRQDSSGNTIYF
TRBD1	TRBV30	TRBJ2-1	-	TGTGCCTGGGACAACAGGGGGGTTGGTGAGCAGTTCTTC	CAWDNRGVGEQFF
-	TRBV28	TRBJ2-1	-	TGTGCCAGCAGTTCGGGACTCCCGGGGTGGCAGTTCTTC	CASSSGLPGWQFF
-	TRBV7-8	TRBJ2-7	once	TGTGCCAGCAGCTTAGGACAGGTCCGCGAGCAGTACTTC	CASSLGQVREQYF
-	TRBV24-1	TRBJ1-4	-	TGTGCCACCACAGGGCGTTCAACTAATGAAAAACTGTTTTTT	CATTGRSTNEKLFF
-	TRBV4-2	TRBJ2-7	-	TGTGCCAGCAGCCAAGATTTCGGGGTATCGTACGAGCAGTACTTC	CASSQDFGVSYEQYF
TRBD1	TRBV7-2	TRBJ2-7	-	TGTGCCAGCAGCTTAGGGACAGGGACCTACGAGCAGTACTTC	CASSLGTGTYEQYF
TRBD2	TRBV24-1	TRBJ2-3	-	TGTGCCACCAGTGATTTGAAGGGAGGGGGCACAGATACGCAGTATTTT	CATSDLKGGGTDTQYF
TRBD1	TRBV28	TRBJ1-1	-	TGTGCCAGCAGTTTATGGACAGGGGGAAAGGGTGAAGCTTTCTTT	CASSLWTGGKGEAFF
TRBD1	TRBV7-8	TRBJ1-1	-	TGTGCCAGCAGCTTAGGGACAGGGGCATCTGAAGCTTTCTTT	CASSLGTGASEAFF
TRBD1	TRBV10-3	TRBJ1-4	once	TGTGCCACTACTCTAGGACAGGGAGATGAAAAACTGTTTTTT	CATTLGQGDEKLFF
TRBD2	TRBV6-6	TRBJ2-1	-	TGTGCCAGCAGCTCTGGGACTAGCGGGTACAATGAGCAGTTCTTC	CASSSGTSGYNEQFF
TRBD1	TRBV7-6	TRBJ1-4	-	TGTGCCAGCAGCTTAGCGGGACAGGGTCGGGAAAAACTGTTTTTT	CASSLAGQGREKLFF
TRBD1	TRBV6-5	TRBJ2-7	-	TGTGCCAGCAGTCCCAGACAGGGACCCTCCTACGAGCAGTACTTC	CASSPRQGPSYEQYF
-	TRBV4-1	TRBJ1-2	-	TGCGCCAGCAGCCAGCCCGACAGCGTCTATGGCTACACCTTC	CASSQPDSVYGYTF
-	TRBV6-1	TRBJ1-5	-	TGTGCCAGCAGTGAAGCGCCTCTATCCGCCGATCAGCCCCAGCATTTT	CASSEAPLSADQPQHF
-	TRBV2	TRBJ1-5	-	TGTGCCAGCAGTCATAGCAATCAGCCCCAGCATTTT	CASSHSNQPQHF
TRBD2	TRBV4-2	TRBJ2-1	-	TGTGCCAGCAGCCAAGACCTAGCGGGCCACAATGAGCAGTTCTTC	CASSQDLAGHNEQFF
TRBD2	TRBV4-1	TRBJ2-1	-	TGCGCCAGCAGCTTAGGGGGTAGCGGGACCGTCGCCTACAATGAGCAGTTCTTC	CASSLGGSGTVAYNEQFF
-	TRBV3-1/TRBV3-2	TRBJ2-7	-	TGTGCCAGCCAGGGCGTCTACGAGCAGTACTTC	CASQGVYEQYF
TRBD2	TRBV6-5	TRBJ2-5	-	TGTGCCAGCAGAACCCGACGGGACGGGGGGGAGACCCAGTACTTC	CASRTRRDGGETQYF